This T cell receptor (beta chain) emerged from a study of blood T cells in healthy people across ages. The overall study: In model experiments, template switching was able to capture about one barcoded beta molecule for every two T cells that were present. Study-wide findings and caveats: PBMCs were not sorted, which prevented a conclusive comparison of naive versus antigen-experienced cells. Whereas aged donors had fewer naive CD4+ cells, long-lived donors had more of them and higher diversity.

Note on this clonotype: Its antigen is currently unknown.

A second PCR of 7 to 11 cycles used a sample-barcoded 5' primer and a J-beta primer mix. A 12-random-nucleotide template-switch adaptor tagged each cDNA molecule. MiXCR, applied by TCRdb to the 5' RACE reads, yields one record per CDR3 protein. The sample yields under 1,000,000 distinct CDR3 sequences, about half seen once. Trimming shortened V by 1 base and J by 3 bases, and 6 bases separated the two germline ends. Germline V lookup: CDR1 LGHDT, CDR2 YNNKEL (reference sequence). CDR3 size: 13 residues. Material: blood. This sequence was found in a man older than 75 in good health. This chain connects TRBV3-1 to TRBJ1-1; D is uncertain. CDR3 sequence: CASSQVEDTEAFF. CDR3 sequence (DNA): TGTGCCAGCAGCCAAGTTGAGGACACTGAAGCTTTCTTT.